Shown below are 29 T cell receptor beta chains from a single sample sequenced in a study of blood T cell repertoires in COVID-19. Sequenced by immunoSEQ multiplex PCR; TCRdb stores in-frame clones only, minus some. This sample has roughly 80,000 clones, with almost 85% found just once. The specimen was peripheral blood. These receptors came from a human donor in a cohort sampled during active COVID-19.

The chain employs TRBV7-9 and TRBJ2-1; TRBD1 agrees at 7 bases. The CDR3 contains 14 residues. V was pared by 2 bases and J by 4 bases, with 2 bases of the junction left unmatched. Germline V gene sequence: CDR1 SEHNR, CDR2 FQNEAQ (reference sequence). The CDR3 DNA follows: TGTGCCAGCAGCTTAAGGGACAGATACAATGAGCAGTTCTTC. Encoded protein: CASSLRDRYNEQFF.

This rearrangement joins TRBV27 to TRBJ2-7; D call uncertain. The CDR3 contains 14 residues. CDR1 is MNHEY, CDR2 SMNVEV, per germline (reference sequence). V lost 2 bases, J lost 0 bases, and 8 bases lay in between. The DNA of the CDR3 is TGTGCCAGCAGTTTACGGAGAACCTCCTACGAGCAGTACTTC. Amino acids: CASSLRRTSYEQYF.

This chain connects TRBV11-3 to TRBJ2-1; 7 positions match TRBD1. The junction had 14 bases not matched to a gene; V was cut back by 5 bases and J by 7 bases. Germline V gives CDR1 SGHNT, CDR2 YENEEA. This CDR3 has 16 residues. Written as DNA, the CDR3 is TGTGCCAGCAGCCCCAGGCTGACAGGGCTTCGAAATGAGCAGTTCTTC. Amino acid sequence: CASSPRLTGLRNEQFF.

The CDR3 nucleotides are TGTGCCAGCTCTACGACAGGGGGGAACACTGAAGCTTTCTTT. Translating it yields CASSTTGGNTEAFF. The V gene is TRBV18, the J gene TRBJ1-1, with 9 positions matching TRBD1. This CDR3 comprises 14 residues. V lost 6 bases, J lost 1 base, and 3 bases stayed unmatched. Germline lookup yields CDR1 KGHSH and CDR2 LQKENI.

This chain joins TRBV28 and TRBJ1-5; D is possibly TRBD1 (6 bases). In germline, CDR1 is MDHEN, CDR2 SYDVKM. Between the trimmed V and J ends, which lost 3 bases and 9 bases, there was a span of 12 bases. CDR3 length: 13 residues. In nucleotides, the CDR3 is TGTGCCAGCAGTTTTGACAGGCTAACGCCCCAGCATTTT. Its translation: CASSFDRLTPQHF.

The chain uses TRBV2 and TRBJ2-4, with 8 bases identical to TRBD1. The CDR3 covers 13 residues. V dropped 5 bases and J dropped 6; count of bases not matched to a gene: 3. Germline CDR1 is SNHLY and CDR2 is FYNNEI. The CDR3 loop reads CASSSDRGNIQYF. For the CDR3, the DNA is TGTGCCAGCAGTTCCGACAGGGGAAACATTCAGTACTTC.

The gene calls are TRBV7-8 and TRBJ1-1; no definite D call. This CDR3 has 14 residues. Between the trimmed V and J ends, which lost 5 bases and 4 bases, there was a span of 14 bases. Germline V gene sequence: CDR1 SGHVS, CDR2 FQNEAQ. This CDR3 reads CASSRTRGSTEAFF. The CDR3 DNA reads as TGTGCCAGCAGCCGAACCAGAGGTTCCACTGAAGCTTTCTTT.

CDR3 residues: CASSRPSDRSYEQYF. The DNA for the CDR3 is TGTGCCAGCAGTAGACCCTCGGACAGATCCTACGAGCAGTACTTC. The rearrangement links TRBV6-2 or TRBV6-3 to TRBJ2-7, with D maybe TRBD1 (6 bases). Germline assignment: CDR1 MNHEY and CDR2 SVGEGT. This CDR3 is 15 amino acids long. Trimming cost V 5 bases and J 1 base, with 15 bases left between them.

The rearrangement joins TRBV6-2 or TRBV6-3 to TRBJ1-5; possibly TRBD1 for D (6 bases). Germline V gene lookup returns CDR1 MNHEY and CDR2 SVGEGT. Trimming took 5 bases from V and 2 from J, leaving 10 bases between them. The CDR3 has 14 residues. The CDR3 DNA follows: TGTGCCAGCAGTCCGACAGGCCGCAATCAGCCCCAGCATTTT. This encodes CASSPTGRNQPQHF.

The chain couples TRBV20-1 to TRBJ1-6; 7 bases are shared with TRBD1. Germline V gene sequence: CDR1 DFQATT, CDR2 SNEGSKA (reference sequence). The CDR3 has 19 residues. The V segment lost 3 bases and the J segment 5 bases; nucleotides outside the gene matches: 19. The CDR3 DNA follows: TGCAGTGCTAGTCCTCACCCCGGGACAGAGAGCTTTCATAATTCACCCCTCCACTTT. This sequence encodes CSASPHPGTESFHNSPLHF.

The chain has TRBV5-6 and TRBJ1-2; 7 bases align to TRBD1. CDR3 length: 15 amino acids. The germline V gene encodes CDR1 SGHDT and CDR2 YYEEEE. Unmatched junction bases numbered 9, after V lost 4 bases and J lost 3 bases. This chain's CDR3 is CASSPELTGHYGYTF. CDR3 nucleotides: TGTGCCAGCAGCCCTGAATTGACAGGGCACTATGGCTACACCTTC.

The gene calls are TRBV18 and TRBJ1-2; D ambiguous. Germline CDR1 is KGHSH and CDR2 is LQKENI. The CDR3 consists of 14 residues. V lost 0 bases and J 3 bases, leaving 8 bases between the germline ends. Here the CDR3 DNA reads TGTGCCAGCTCACCACCGTATGGAGACTATGGCTACACCTTC. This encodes CASSPPYGDYGYTF. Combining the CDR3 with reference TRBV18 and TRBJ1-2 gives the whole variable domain NAGVMQNPRHLVRRRGQEARLRCSPMKGHSHVYWYRQLPEEGLKFMVYLQKENIIDESGMPKERFSAEFPKEGPSILRIQQVVRGDSAAYFCASSPPYGDYGYTFGSGTRLTVV.

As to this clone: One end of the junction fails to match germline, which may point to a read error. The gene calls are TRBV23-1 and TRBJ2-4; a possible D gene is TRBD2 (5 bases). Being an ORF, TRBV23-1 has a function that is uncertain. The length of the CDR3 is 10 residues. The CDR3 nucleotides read TGTAGAGGGGCCAAAAACATTCAGTACTTC. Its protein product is CRGAKNIQYF.

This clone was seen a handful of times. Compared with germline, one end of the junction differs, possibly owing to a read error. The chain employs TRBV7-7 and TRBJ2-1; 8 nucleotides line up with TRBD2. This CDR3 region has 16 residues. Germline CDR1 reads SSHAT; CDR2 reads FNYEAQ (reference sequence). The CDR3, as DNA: TGTGCTAGCAGCTTAAGGCTTGGCGGGGGGTACAATGAGCAGTTCTTC. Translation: CASSLRLGGGYNEQFF. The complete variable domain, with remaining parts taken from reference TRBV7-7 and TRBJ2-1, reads GAGVSQSPRYKVTKRGQDVTLRCDPISSHATLYWYQQALGQGPEFLTYFNYEAQPDKSGLPSDRFSAERPEGSISTLTIQRTEQRDSAMYRCASSLRLGGGYNEQFFGPGTRLTVL.

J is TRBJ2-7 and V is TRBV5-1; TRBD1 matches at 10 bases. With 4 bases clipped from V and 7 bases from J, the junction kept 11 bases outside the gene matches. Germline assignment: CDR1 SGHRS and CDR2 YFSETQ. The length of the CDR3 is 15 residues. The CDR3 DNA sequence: TGCGCCAGCAGCCCGGACGGACAGGGGGTCTCTGAGCAGTACTTC. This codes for CASSPDGQGVSEQYF.

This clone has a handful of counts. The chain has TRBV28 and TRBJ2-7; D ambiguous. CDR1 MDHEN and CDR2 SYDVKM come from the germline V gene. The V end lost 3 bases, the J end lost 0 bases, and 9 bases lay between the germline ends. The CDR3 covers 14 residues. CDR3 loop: CASSLKRSSYEQYF. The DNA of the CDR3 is TGTGCCAGCAGTTTGAAGAGGAGCTCCTACGAGCAGTACTTC. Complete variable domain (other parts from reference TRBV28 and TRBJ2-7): DVKVTQSSRYLVKRTGEKVFLECVQDMDHENMFWYRQDPGLGLRLIYFSYDVKMKEKGDIPEGYSVSREKKERFSLILESASTNQTSMYLCASSLKRSSYEQYFGPGTRLTVT.

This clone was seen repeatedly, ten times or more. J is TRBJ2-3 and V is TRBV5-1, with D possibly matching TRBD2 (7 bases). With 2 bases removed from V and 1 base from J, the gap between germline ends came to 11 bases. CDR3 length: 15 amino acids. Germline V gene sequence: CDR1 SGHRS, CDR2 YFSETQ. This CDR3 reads CASSFGGPRTDTQYF. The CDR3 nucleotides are TGCGCCAGCAGCTTCGGGGGGCCGCGCACAGATACGCAGTATTTT.

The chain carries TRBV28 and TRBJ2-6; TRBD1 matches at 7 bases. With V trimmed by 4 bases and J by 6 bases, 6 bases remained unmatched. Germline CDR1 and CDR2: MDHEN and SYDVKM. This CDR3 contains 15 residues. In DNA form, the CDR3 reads TGTGCCAGCAGTTACAGGGGCATGCAGGCCAACGTCCTGACTTTC. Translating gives CASSYRGMQANVLTF. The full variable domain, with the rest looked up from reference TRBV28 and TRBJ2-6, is DVKVTQSSRYLVKRTGEKVFLECVQDMDHENMFWYRQDPGLGLRLIYFSYDVKMKEKGDIPEGYSVSREKKERFSLILESASTNQTSMYLCASSYRGMQANVLTFGAGSRLTVL.

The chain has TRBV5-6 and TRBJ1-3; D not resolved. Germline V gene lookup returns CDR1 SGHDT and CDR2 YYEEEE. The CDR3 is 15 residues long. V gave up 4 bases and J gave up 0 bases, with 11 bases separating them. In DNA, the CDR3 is TGTGCCAGCAGCCAAATAACCTACTCTGGAAACACCATATATTTT. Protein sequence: CASSQITYSGNTIYF.

The CDR3 loop reads CASSPSLGNGAFF. CDR3 nucleotides: TGTGCCAGCAGCCCATCGCTCGGGAACGGAGCTTTCTTT. V and J are TRBV3-1 (or the pseudogene TRBV3-2) and TRBJ1-1; D unresolved. Germline V gene lookup returns CDR1 LGHDT and CDR2 YNNKEL (reference sequence). The CDR3 contains 13 residues. The V gene lost 4 bases and the J gene lost 10 bases, with 16 bases spanning the gap.

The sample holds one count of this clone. The CDR3 sequence is CASSFLGKNTEAFF. The CDR3, as DNA: TGTGCCAGCAGCTTTCTAGGCAAGAACACTGAAGCTTTCTTT. The chain has TRBV7-9 and TRBJ1-1, with unresolved D. Per the germline V gene, CDR1 is SEHNR and CDR2 is FQNEAQ (reference sequence). V was trimmed by 3 bases and J by 1 base, leaving 9 bases between them. This CDR3 comprises 14 residues.

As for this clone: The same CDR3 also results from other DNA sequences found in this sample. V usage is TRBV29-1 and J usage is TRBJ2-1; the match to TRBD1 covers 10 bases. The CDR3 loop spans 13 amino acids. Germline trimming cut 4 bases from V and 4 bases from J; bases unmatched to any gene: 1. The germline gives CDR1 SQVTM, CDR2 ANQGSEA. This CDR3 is CSVGTGGYNEQFF. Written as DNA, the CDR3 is TGCAGCGTTGGGACAGGGGGGTACAATGAGCAGTTCTTC.

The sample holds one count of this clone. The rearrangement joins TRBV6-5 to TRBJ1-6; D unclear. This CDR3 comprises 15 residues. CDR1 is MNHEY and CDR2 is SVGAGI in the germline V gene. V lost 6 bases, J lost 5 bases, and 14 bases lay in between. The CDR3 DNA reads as TGTGCCAGCAGAATTCTCGAGGGTAATAATTCACCCCTCCACTTT. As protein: CASRILEGNNSPLHF.

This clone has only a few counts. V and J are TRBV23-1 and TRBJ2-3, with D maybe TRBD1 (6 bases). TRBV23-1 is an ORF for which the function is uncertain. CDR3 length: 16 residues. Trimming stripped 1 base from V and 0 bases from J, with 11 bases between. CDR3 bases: TGCGCCAGCAGTCAATTGGGGACACCCAGCACAGATACGCAGTATTTT. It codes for CASSQLGTPSTDTQYF.

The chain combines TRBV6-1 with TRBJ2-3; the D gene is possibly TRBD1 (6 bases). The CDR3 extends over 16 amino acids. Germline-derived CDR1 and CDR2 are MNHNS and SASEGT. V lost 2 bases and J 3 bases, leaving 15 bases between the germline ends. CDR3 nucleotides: TGTGCCAGCAGTGAATCTGGGCAGGGGCTAACAGATACGCAGTATTTT. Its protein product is CASSESGQGLTDTQYF.

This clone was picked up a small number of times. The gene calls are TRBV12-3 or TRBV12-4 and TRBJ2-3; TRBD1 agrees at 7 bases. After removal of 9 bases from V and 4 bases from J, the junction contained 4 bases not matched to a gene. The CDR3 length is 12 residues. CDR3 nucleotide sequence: TGTGCCAGTCGACAGGGTCCAGATACGCAGTATTTT. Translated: CASRQGPDTQYF.

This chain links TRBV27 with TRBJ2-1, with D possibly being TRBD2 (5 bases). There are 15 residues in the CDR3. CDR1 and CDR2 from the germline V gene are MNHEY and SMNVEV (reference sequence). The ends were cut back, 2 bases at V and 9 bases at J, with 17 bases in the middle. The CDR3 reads CASSLTGSTKGEQFF. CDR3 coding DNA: TGTGCCAGCAGTTTAACGGGGAGCACGAAGGGTGAGCAGTTCTTC.

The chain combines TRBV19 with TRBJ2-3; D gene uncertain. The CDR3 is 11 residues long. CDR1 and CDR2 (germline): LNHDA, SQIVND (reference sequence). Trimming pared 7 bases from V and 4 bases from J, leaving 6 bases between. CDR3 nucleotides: TGTGCCAGTACAGAAGCAGATACGCAGTATTTT. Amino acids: CASTEADTQYF.

CDR3 in DNA: TGTGCCAGCAGGGTCGGTAACTATGGCTACACCTTC. It translates to CASRVGNYGYTF. This chain uses TRBV6-5 with TRBJ1-2; no clear D gene. In germline, CDR1 is MNHEY, CDR2 SVGAGI. The CDR3 contains 12 residues. Trimming took 6 bases from V and 1 from J, leaving 6 bases between them.